Sequencing of this T cell receptor (beta chain) was carried out in a study of blood T cell repertoires in COVID-19 (dated by TCRdb to the early 2020s). In terms of the full investigation: Samples from collaborators originated in the United States, Italy and Spain and spanned both the acute and convalescent phases of COVID-19. Where HLA class I and class II types were available, the types were taken from metadata supplied by the sample provider, not from assay-based typing. Subjects who had been exposed to COVID-19, were actively infected with it, or had recovered from it provided the deeply sampled blood TCRbeta repertoires that made up the dataset. The sample metadata nearly always contained a de-identified subject ID, COVID-19 status, age in years and sex. The repertoires were released in a freely available public database meant as a resource for research on the immune response to SARS-CoV-2. The material from the prospective study consisted of cDNA or gDNA derived from T cells, B-cell-depleted T cells, or PBMCs. Samples came from the ongoing ImmuneRACE study (first 160 participants) plus 1,254 subjects from 6 global collaborators.

The immunoSEQ Assay, a bias-controlled multiplex PCR, was used to amplify TCRbeta CDR3 regions from genomic DNA. In the original analysis: The number of nucleated cells in each sample was estimated by amplification of reference gene primers within the assay. Sequence reads were collapsed and filtered to measure the absolute abundance of every unique TCRbeta CDR3 rearrangement. For each sample, productive Simpson clonality was calculated by taking the square root of Simpson's diversity index across productive rearrangements. The table was pulled from immuneACCESS by TCRdb, which kept in-frame rearrangements only. Such tables lose some clones; where checked, under half of the loss comes from unresolved V genes, and the rest has no known cause. The V and J calls and the clone size are those of that table, but D and trimming were determined from the DNA. For this sample the table gives some 200,000 clones, of which roughly four fifths were detected only once. The top ten clones comprise 7.5% of the sample.

The investigation overall reported the following: How much clinical and demographic metadata was included differed by source and by participant, and the metadata was provided uncurated.

This clone was seen only a few times. The antigen this receptor binds is unknown. Base-call qualities are not available, and no considerably larger clone is one nucleotide away. Enrolling through a virtual design, the prospective study's participants ranged in age from about 18 to 89 years and lived across about two dozen United States geographic areas. Cohort assignment in the prospective study relied on participant-reported clinical history from a screening survey and a study questionnaire. ImmuneRACE Cohort 3 recovered participants were defined by two consecutive negative NP/OP PCR tests, healthcare professional clearance, or symptom resolution. Each participant in the prospective study had whole blood, serum and a nasopharyngeal or oropharyngeal swab collected by mobile phlebotomists. Additional blood draws and questionnaires over an approximately two-month period could optionally be provided by prospective study participants. Prospective study blood samples were shipped either frozen or at room temperature before DNA extraction.

The CDR3 goes from the cysteine to the phenylalanine over 14 residues. Just the 42-base CDR3 DNA is kept, in frame starting at base 1. V lost 5 bases and J lost 7 bases; the stretch between them is 13 bases long. The germline V gene supplies CDR1 SGHRS and CDR2 YFSETQ. The sequenced sample was PBMCs or T cells enriched from blood (not recorded which). In this chain, TRBV5-1 is recombined with TRBJ1-6, and perhaps TRBD1 as D gene, on 5 matching bases. The sequence was collected from a man aged 35 to 55 who had recovered from COVID-19. The encoded CDR3 is CASRGLAENSPLHF. The nucleotide sequence reads as follows: TGCGCCAGCAGGGGACTCGCCGAAAATTCACCCCTCCACTTT.